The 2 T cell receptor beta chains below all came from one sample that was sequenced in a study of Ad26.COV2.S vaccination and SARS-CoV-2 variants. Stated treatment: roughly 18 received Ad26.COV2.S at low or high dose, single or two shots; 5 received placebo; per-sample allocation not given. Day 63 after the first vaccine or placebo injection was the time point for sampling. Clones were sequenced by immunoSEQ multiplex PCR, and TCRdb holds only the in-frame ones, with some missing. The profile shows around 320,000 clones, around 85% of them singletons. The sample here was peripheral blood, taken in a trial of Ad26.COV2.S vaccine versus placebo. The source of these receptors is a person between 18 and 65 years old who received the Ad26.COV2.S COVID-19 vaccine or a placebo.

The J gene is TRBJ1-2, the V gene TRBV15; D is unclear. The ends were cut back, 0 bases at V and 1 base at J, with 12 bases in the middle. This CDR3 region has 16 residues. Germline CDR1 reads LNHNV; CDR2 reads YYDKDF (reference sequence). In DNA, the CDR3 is TGTGCCACCAGCAGAGAATCGCACAACCTTAACTATGGCTACACCTTC. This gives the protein CATSRESHNLNYGYTF.

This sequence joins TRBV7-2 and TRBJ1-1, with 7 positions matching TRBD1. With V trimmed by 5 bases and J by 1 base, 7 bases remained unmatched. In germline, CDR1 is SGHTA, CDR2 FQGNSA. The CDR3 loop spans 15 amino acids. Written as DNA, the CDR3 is TGTGCCAGCAGCGCTCACAGGGGTCAGAACACTGAAGCTTTCTTT. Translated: CASSAHRGQNTEAFF.